This entry features one T cell receptor beta chain sequence. Its antigen is unknown. This specimen comes from a study of PD-1 blockade in classical Hodgkin lymphoma. CDR1 is SSHAT, CDR2 FNYEAQ, per germline (reference sequence). Trimming took 2 bases from V and 2 from J, leaving 10 bases between them. The CDR3 has 15 amino acids. The time point: cycle 4 day 1 (C4D1), after less than seven weeks of nivolumab. Every patient was affected by relapse after autologous stem cell transplantation, while exposure to brentuximab vedotin was not uniform. Using magnetic negative selection, the CD4+ T cells were separated out of thawed PBMCs. Profiled with immunoSEQ multiplex PCR; TCRdb holds only in-frame clones, not every one. The sample records 4,000 to 5,000 clones, approximately 80% being singletons. Study-level points and caveats: Still unresolved is the cause of the repertoire differences, which may be disease activity or prior therapy. At baseline, newly diagnosed patients reportedly showed less TCR diversity than healthy donors. A significant rise in TCR diversity was seen by C4D1 for CD4+ cells but not for CD8+ cells. Baseline diversity was lower in partial responders and progressors than complete responders.

This receptor was obtained from a human donor with classical Hodgkin lymphoma. The sequencing used CD4+ T cells from blood, collected before the fourth cycle of nivolumab. V usage is TRBV7-7 and J usage is TRBJ2-1; D gene uncertain. CDR3 protein: CASSLTHVPYNEQFF. The CDR3 nucleotides are TGTGCCAGCAGCTTAACCCACGTCCCCTACAATGAGCAGTTCTTC.